The clone carrying this T cell receptor (beta chain) was recorded once. What it binds is unknown. The data stem from a study of blood T cells in healthy people across ages. Healthy Russian Caucasian donors spanned ages about 6 to 90 years. Each donor gave roughly 9.1 milliliters of peripheral blood. Primers used in a second PCR of roughly 7 to 11 cycles were a sample-barcoded 5' primer and a J-beta primer mix. TCRdb re-called the 5' RACE reads with MiXCR, one entry per CDR3 protein. Counted here are some 760,000 distinct CDR3 sequences, 20% to 30% occurring once; the ten biggest clones make up around 9.2%. CDR1 SGHRS and CDR2 YFSETQ come from the germline V gene. V trimming: 0 bases; J trimming: 5 bases; junction bases outside the gene matches: 5. This CDR3 region has 14 residues. General study points: Among long-lived donors, naive CD4+ cells were more numerous and diversity higher than in aged donors.

These same data were also listed under a study on T cells of mothers and their children. That paper states: Samples were obtained from a few healthy Caucasian mothers and their six children.

The material sequenced was blood. The J gene is TRBJ2-7, the V gene TRBV5-1, with 7 positions matching TRBD2. The clonotype was recovered from a boy aged 5-17 years in good health. The CDR3 protein is CASSLGLAVDEQYF. The CDR3 nucleotides are TGCGCCAGCAGCTTGGGTCTAGCGGTCGACGAGCAGTACTTC.